This TCR beta chain was obtained from a study of T cell responses to AZD1222 COVID-19 vaccine. General observations from the study: Donor demographics were predominantly white British with a female majority; clonal diversity may be underestimated. Nearly half of the spike-specific TCRs reportedly recognize variant regions that carry no mutations. After the peak T cell response, and only then, were repertoires sampled. Increased Spike-specific TCR breadth and depth were observed after two AZD1222 doses.

Using immunoSEQ multiplex PCR, the repertoire was profiled, and TCRdb retains in-frame clones only, with some absent. The data contain more than 140,000 clones, roughly 88% of them singletons. There are 12 residues in the CDR3. The germline V gene encodes CDR1 SGHTS and CDR2 YDEGEE. V was clipped by 4 bases and J by 13 bases; unmatched bases: 6. A remark on this clone: Its antigen is still unknown.

The clonotype was recovered from an adult in good health. The sequencing here drew on peripheral blood, taken on day 0 of MenACWY control vaccination. The chain joins TRBV5-8 to TRBJ1-5; 9 bases map to TRBD1. The CDR3 sequence: CASSRTGAAQHF. Written as DNA, the CDR3 is TGTGCCAGCAGCCGGACAGGGGCCGCGCAGCATTTT.